The subject of this entry is one T cell receptor (beta chain). Its antigen is undetermined. Both 60 Vbeta primers and 13 Jbeta primers went into the PCR. The method was immunoSEQ multiplex PCR; TCRdb's version includes in-frame clones alone and lacks a portion of them. Here the sample spans some 150,000 clones, around two thirds being singletons. This sample is drawn from a study of cytomegalovirus exposure and HLA in healthy donors. Across the study: Within an early data release were approximately 85 million unique TCRs drawn from HLA-typed donors. Study findings and constraints: The majority of CMV-associated TCR beta chains were reported as apparently HLA-restricted in a later analysis.

V trimming: 7 bases; J trimming: 2 bases; junction bases outside the gene matches: 7. The CDR3 runs 13 residues. The germline CDR1 and CDR2 sequences are SQVTM and ANQGSEA. The specimen was PBMCs. The chain recombines TRBV29-1 with TRBJ2-5; 7 bases map to TRBD1. The TCR was taken from a man between 18 and 29 years old in good health and CMV-seropositive. The CDR3 here is CSARDRRQETQYF. The CDR3 nucleotides read TGCAGCGCCCGGGACAGAAGACAAGAGACCCAGTACTTC.